This TCR beta chain stems from a study of T-cell memory formation after mild COVID-19 (dated by TCRdb to the early 2020s). Broadly, across the study: Most TCR sequence clusters were specific to one of the two donors. T-cell clones expanding and contracting after mild COVID-19 in two donors were tracked by longitudinal TCRalpha and TCRbeta repertoire sequencing. The cohort was made up of two young adult volunteers, one female and one male, who were previously healthy.

This clonotype was counted between two and nine times. Its binding antigen is unknown. No much larger clonotype is one base removed from it; base qualities were not supplied. TCRdb records Illumina NovaSeq 6000 as the sequencer. TCRalpha and TCRbeta cDNA libraries were built by 5'RACE with constant-segment primers, adding sample barcodes and unique molecular identifiers. RNA was extracted from every sample with Trizol reagent. Library amplification was performed in two PCR steps, and a second sample barcode and Illumina TruSeq adapters were introduced in the second step. Sequencing of libraries was performed on an Illumina NovaSeq with 2 x 150 bp paired-end reads. In the original analysis: With migec v1.2.7, reads were demultiplexed and then collapsed into UMI-guided consensus sequences. Using mixcr v2.1.11, UMI consensuses were aligned to TRA and TRB V and J templates and then assembled into clonotypes. Clonotypes were classified as expanded or contracted when called significant by both edgeR and NoisET, with noise models trained on biological replicates. For edgeR calls, a false discovery rate-adjusted p below 0.01 and a log2 fold-change threshold of 1 were applied. PCA with hierarchical clustering of max-normalized trajectories of the 1000 most abundant clonotypes was used as exploratory dynamics analysis. Each responding clone was given a CD4 or CD8 phenotype based on the CD4+ and CD8+ repertoires, which had been sequenced separately. TCRdb reprocessed the public reads (quality trimming at Q25 with fastp, clone calling with MiXCR) and kept in-frame beta chains. Each entry is one CDR3 protein sequence, shown with its most common DNA and genes. TCRdb's processing, not the authors', yielded these V and J calls. The sample has 190,000 or so distinct CDR3 sequences on record, around 27% of them singletons. The top ten clonotypes cover approximately 10% of the sample.

Here is what the overall study found, with its caveats: The detection of some responding clones in pre-infection memory suggests that pre-existing cross-reactive memory T cells joined the SARS-CoV-2 response. Contracting CD4+ clones were located mainly in the CM and EM memory subsets, whereas CD8+ clones were found to be enriched in EMRA. The study included only a couple of mild cases, and larger cohorts that include severe cases with pre-infection samples were judged to be necessary. SARS-CoV-2 specificity of the second-wave clones peaking on day 37 was not confirmed. Clones contracting from day 15 to 85 had balanced CD4/CD8 phenotypes, while a second wave expanding from day 15 to 37 was biased towards CD4+.

Including cysteine and phenylalanine, the CDR3 has 14 amino acids. The only DNA kept is the CDR3, 42 bases in frame from the first base. As encoded in the germline V gene (reference sequence), CDR1 is SEHNR while CDR2 is FQNEAQ. Trimming at the junction amounts to 8 bases on V and 3 bases on J, and the germline ends lie 13 bases apart. PBMCs were isolated by Ficoll-Paque density gradient centrifugation. The TCR comes from an adult woman who had mild COVID-19 (a few samples of this study predate the infection). The sample titles of this study are shuffled in the database, so cell type and time point are left out; the donor was told from shared clones. Sequenced input: PBMCs or a T cell subset sorted from them (not recorded which). The V gene is TRBV7-9 and the J gene is TRBJ2-2, with the D call tentatively TRBD1 or TRBD2, each fitting 6 bases. The sequence in DNA is TGTGCCAGCGCCGGGGGCTCGTACACCGGGGAGCTGTTTTTT. Its translation reads: CASAGGSYTGELFF.